A single sample gave rise to the 2 T cell receptor beta chains below, sequenced in a study of CD8+ T cells in alopecia areata. Treatment defined: oral pan-JAK inhibitor, 5-10 mg twice daily. RNA was extracted and reverse transcribed into cDNA as the sequencing template. Only in-frame clones appear in the TCRdb table, and some are missing; sequencing was by immunoSEQ multiplex PCR. The sample records about 150,000 clones, about three fifths being singletons. The sequencing here drew on CD4+ T cells sorted from blood, taken at week 4, from a patient treated with tofacitinib. Source of these receptors: a human donor with alopecia areata.

The chain links TRBV6-6 to TRBJ1-5; D unclear. With 5 bases removed from V and 0 bases from J, the gap between germline ends came to 2 bases. This CDR3 has 12 amino acids. The germline CDR1 and CDR2 sequences are MNHNY and SVGAGI (reference sequence). CDR3 protein: CASSDSNQPQHF. CDR3 in DNA: TGTGCCAGCAGTGATAGCAATCAGCCCCAGCATTTT.

The chain carries TRBV30 and TRBJ1-1; D not resolved. V lost 0 bases to trimming and J lost 0 bases, with 11 bases between them. The CDR3 length is 15 residues. Looked up from germline, CDR1 is GTSNPN and CDR2 is SVGIG (reference sequence). The CDR3 is CAWSVTARLNTEAFF. The CDR3 DNA reads as TGTGCCTGGAGTGTAACGGCCAGATTGAACACTGAAGCTTTCTTT.